One and the same sample provided the 18 T cell receptor beta chains below, sequenced in a study of control samples from healthy donors and cancer patients. TCRdb's copy holds only in-frame clones and misses some; the assay was immunoSEQ multiplex PCR. The sample carries just over 150,000 clones, roughly 90% recorded once. Sequencing was done on a sample of blood. The receptors stem from a man aged 25 to 45 in good health.

This chain links TRBV3-1 (or the pseudogene TRBV3-2) with TRBJ1-2, with D possibly matching TRBD1 (5 bases). The CDR3 covers 16 residues. CDR1 is LGHDT, CDR2 YNNKEL, per germline (reference sequence). The germline V and J ends were trimmed by 0 bases and 7 bases, with 18 bases remaining between them. The CDR3 sequence is CASSQDGGHRLSGYTF. The CDR3, as DNA: TGTGCCAGCAGCCAAGATGGAGGACATCGGTTGAGTGGCTACACCTTC.

The V and J genes are TRBV12-3 or TRBV12-4 and TRBJ1-4; 9 bases align to TRBD1. The trim removed 9 bases at V and 8 bases at J, leaving 4 bases unmatched. The CDR3 totals 12 residues. CDR3 residues: CASRQGDEKLFF. CDR3 DNA sequence: TGTGCCAGTAGACAGGGGGACGAAAAACTGTTTTTT.

The chain is built from TRBV3-1 (or the pseudogene TRBV3-2) and TRBJ1-4; D is possibly TRBD1 (5 bases). Germline V gene data show CDR1 as LGHDT and CDR2 as YNNKEL (reference sequence). CDR3 length equals 13 residues. Trimming cost V 4 bases and J 8 bases, with 11 bases left between them. CDR3 sequence: CASSPQKGEKLFF. CDR3 DNA: TGTGCCAGCAGCCCCCAGAAGGGGGAAAAACTGTTTTTT.

The chain couples TRBV20-1 to TRBJ1-2; D is ambiguous. Germline CDR1 is DFQATT and CDR2 is SNEGSKA (reference sequence). The germline V and J ends were trimmed by 3 bases and 3 bases, with 11 bases remaining between them. The CDR3 is made up of 13 amino acids. Written as DNA, the CDR3 is TGCAGTGCTAGTAGACGCACCGACTATGGCTACACCTTC. It specifies CSASRRTDYGYTF.

This clone was observed a few times. The V gene is TRBV7-6, the J gene TRBJ2-7; TRBD2 is a possible D gene (6 bases). The ends were cut back, 1 base at V and 6 bases at J, with 13 bases in the middle. CDR1 and CDR2 (germline): SGHVS, FNYEAQ. This CDR3 is built from 14 residues. CDR3 in DNA: TGTGCCAGCAGCTTAGAACCGGGGGTGGGCGAGCAGTACTTC. Translation gives CASSLEPGVGEQYF.

V gene TRBV28 combines with J gene TRBJ2-7; TRBD1 agrees at 7 bases. V shed 6 bases, J shed 7 bases, and the junction held 15 bases outside the gene matches. CDR3 length: 15 residues. The germline V gene has CDR1 MDHEN and CDR2 SYDVKM. The CDR3 region is CASRVQGQHPGEQYF. The DNA for the CDR3 is TGTGCCAGCAGAGTACAGGGACAGCACCCTGGGGAGCAGTACTTC.

V usage is TRBV19 and J usage is TRBJ2-3; D unclear. V was shortened by 7 bases and J by 3 bases, with 8 bases between the two germline ends. The germline V gene encodes CDR1 LNHDA and CDR2 SQIVND (reference sequence). The CDR3 covers 12 residues. CDR3 nucleotide sequence: TGTGCCAGTAAGGTGGATACAGATACGCAGTATTTT. This gives the protein CASKVDTDTQYF.

This rearrangement joins TRBV25-1 to TRBJ1-1; tentative D call: TRBD1 (5 bases). Germline CDR1 MGHDK, CDR2 SYGVNS. This CDR3 region has 13 residues. V gave up 6 bases and J gave up 1 base, with 9 bases separating them. The CDR3 region is CASRGPRNTEAFF. DNA for the CDR3: TGTGCCAGCAGGGGACCGCGGAACACTGAAGCTTTCTTT.

V gene TRBV7-9 combines with J gene TRBJ1-2; D is possibly TRBD1 (6 bases). From germline, CDR1 is SEHNR and CDR2 FQNEAQ (reference sequence). Trimming left V 1 base short and J 3 bases short, with 18 bases between. This CDR3 has 17 residues. The CDR3 sequence is CASSLGVVGAGDYGYTF. CDR3 in DNA: TGTGCCAGCAGCTTAGGGGTCGTGGGAGCAGGGGACTATGGCTACACCTTC.

V usage is TRBV7-3 and J usage is TRBJ2-5, with D uncertain. V lost 5 bases and J 2 bases, leaving 9 bases between the germline ends. CDR1 and CDR2 from the germline V gene are SGHTA and FQGTGA. The CDR3 sequence is 13 residues long. The CDR3 is CASSDQAQETQYF. In DNA, the CDR3 is TGTGCCAGCAGCGACCAAGCGCAAGAGACCCAGTACTTC. The full variable domain, its missing parts supplied by reference TRBV7-3 and TRBJ2-5, is GAGVSQTPSNKVTEKGKYVELRCDPISGHTALYWYRQSLGQGPEFLIYFQGTGAADDSGLPNDRFFAVRPEGSVSTLKIQRTERGDSAVYLCASSDQAQETQYFGPGTRLLVL.

The chain carries TRBV7-9 and TRBJ2-3, with D perhaps matching TRBD2 (6 bases). CDR1 is SEHNR and CDR2 is FQNEAQ in the germline V gene (reference sequence). The germline V and J ends were trimmed by 7 bases and 2 bases, with 16 bases remaining between them. There are 15 residues in the CDR3. The CDR3 DNA reads TGTGCCAGCACCCCAGGGCGGGGTGTCACAGATACGCAGTATTTT. It translates to CASTPGRGVTDTQYF.

The chain couples TRBV7-2 to TRBJ2-5; D uncertain. Deletions cut 5 bases from V and 5 bases from J, with 15 bases between. The germline V gene has CDR1 SGHTA and CDR2 FQGNSA. The CDR3 covers 14 residues. The CDR3 sequence: CASSLRRTAETQYF. CDR3 coding DNA: TGTGCCAGCAGCCTTCGGCGGACGGCGGAGACCCAGTACTTC. The whole variable domain, remainder taken from reference TRBV7-2 and TRBJ2-5, is GAGVSQSPSNKVTEKGKDVELRCDPISGHTALYWYRQSLGQGLEFLIYFQGNSAPDKSGLPSDRFSAERTGGSVSTLTIQRTQQEDSAVYLCASSLRRTAETQYFGPGTRLLVL.

The chain has TRBV24-1 and TRBJ1-5; 7 nucleotides line up with TRBD1. This CDR3 contains 13 residues. Germline V CDR1 and CDR2: KGHDR, SFDVKD. V shed 3 bases, J shed 8 bases, and the junction held 3 bases outside the gene matches. CDR3 residues: CATSDGTAKPQHF. The CDR3 nucleotides read TGTGCCACCAGTGATGGGACAGCAAAGCCCCAGCATTTT.

This clone has a handful of counts. The rearrangement uses TRBV2 and TRBJ2-5, with TRBD1 identical over 10 bases. The CDR3 is made up of 15 amino acids. The germline V gene has CDR1 SNHLY and CDR2 FYNNEI. Trimming cost V 4 bases and J 5 bases; bases outside gene matches: 7. The CDR3, as DNA: TGTGCCAGCAGTGTAGGACAGGGGGTATCGGAGACCCAGTACTTC. Translating it yields CASSVGQGVSETQYF. Looking up the rest from reference TRBV2 and TRBJ2-5 gives the full variable domain: EPEVTQTPSHQVTQMGQEVILRCVPISNHLYFYWYRQILGQKVEFLVSFYNNEISEKSEIFDDQFSVERPDGSNFTLKIRSTKLEDSAMYFCASSVGQGVSETQYFGPGTRLLVL.

The chain has TRBV6-5 and TRBJ2-7; 11 bases match TRBD2. Per the germline V gene, CDR1 is MNHEY and CDR2 is SVGAGI. The CDR3 is 16 amino acids. V shed 2 bases and J 3 bases; nucleotides not matched to a gene: 6. CDR3 residues: CASSYTGTSGIYEQYF. The CDR3 nucleotides read TGTGCCAGCAGTTACACCGGGACTAGCGGAATCTACGAGCAGTACTTC.

The V and J genes are TRBV9 and TRBJ1-1; D is uncertain. Deletions cut 0 bases from V and 2 bases from J, with 11 bases between. There are 15 residues in the CDR3. Germline CDR1 SGDLS, CDR2 YYNGEE. CDR3 DNA sequence: TGTGCCAGCAGCGTAGGGGTGGGAATCAACACTGAAGCTTTCTTT. Its translation: CASSVGVGINTEAFF. Full variable domain (missing parts from reference TRBV9 and TRBJ1-1): DSGVTQTPKHLITATGQRVTLRCSPRSGDLSVYWYQQSLDQGLQFLIQYYNGEERAKGNILERFSAQQFPDLHSELNLSSLELGDSALYFCASSVGVGINTEAFFGQGTRLTVV.

The rearrangement joins TRBV27 to TRBJ1-2, with a possible D match to TRBD1 (5 bases). Germline CDR1 MNHEY, CDR2 SMNVEV (reference sequence). With 8 bases removed from V and 3 bases from J, the gap between germline ends came to 22 bases. The CDR3 extends over 16 amino acids. The CDR3 sequence is CASRLAGQLIDYGYTF. DNA for the CDR3: TGTGCCAGCCGACTCGCAGGACAACTCATCGACTATGGCTACACCTTC.

The chain recombines TRBV27 with TRBJ1-1; D is ambiguous. V gave up 3 bases and J gave up 1 base, with 6 bases separating them. Germline V gene data show CDR1 as MNHEY and CDR2 as SMNVEV (reference sequence). This CDR3 contains 13 residues. The CDR3 is CASSLAQNTEAFF. DNA of the CDR3: TGTGCCAGCAGTTTGGCACAGAACACTGAAGCTTTCTTT.